This T cell receptor beta chain was sequenced in a study of Ad26.COV2.S vaccination and SARS-CoV-2 variants. Study observations and caveats: Comparability of non-spike TCR breadth was observed across vaccine and placebo recipients. TCR breadth and depth analyses may have underestimated total T cell responses.

Germline V lookup: CDR1 SGHRS, CDR2 YFSETQ. CDR3 size: 14 residues. The V gene end was trimmed by 4 bases and the J gene end by 1 base; junction bases not matched to a gene: 4. Concerning this clone: What it recognizes is unknown.

Sequencing used immunoSEQ multiplex PCR; TCRdb keeps in-frame clones, though not all of them. The sample holds some 190,000 clones; 87% are singletons and the top ten take 4.5% to 7.5%. Sample: peripheral blood, taken after recovery from COVID-19. The clonotype originates from a human donor who had recovered from COVID-19. The V call is TRBV5-1, the J call TRBJ1-2; 7 bases are a match to TRBD1. The CDR3 region has the DNA TGCGCCAGCAGCCGGGACAGCATTAACTATGGCTACACCTTC. Its translation is CASSRDSINYGYTF.